The sequence of this TCR beta chain was determined in a study of identifying expanded T cells in peripheral blood. Data came from immunoSEQ multiplex PCR; TCRdb stores just in-frame clones and leaves some out. The data contain around 100,000 clones, roughly 89% of them singletons. Germline V CDR1 and CDR2: SGHAT, FQNNGV. CDR3 size: 14 residues. Trimming removed 5 bases at V and 5 bases at J, with 14 bases between. Source material: blood. The chain has TRBV11-2 and TRBJ2-3; D may be TRBD2 (5 bases). The source of this sequence is a person aged 18 to 69 in good health. The CDR3 loop is CASSRAAAGDTQYF. CDR3 bases: TGTGCCAGCAGCCGAGCGGCCGCGGGAGATACGCAGTATTTT.